A single sample is the source of the 24 T cell receptor beta chains below, sequenced in a study of shared clonotypes between healthy human individuals. Only CD45RO-negative cells positively selected for CCR7 counted as naive CD8 cells, so terminally differentiated effector memory CD45RA+ cells were excluded. Profiled with immunoSEQ multiplex PCR; TCRdb holds only in-frame clones, not every one. The table records about 2.2 million clones, around 93% of them present only once. Sequencing was performed on naive CD8+ T cells from PBMCs. Receptor source: a man aged 18 to 29 in good health. Some clones in this sample may be carry-over from other donors' samples.

The V gene is TRBV4-3, the J gene TRBJ1-1, with a possible D match to TRBD1 (5 bases). Trimming took off 0 bases at V and 2 bases at J, with 19 bases between the two ends. CDR1 and CDR2 (germline): LGHNA, YSLEER. The CDR3 has 18 amino acids. The CDR3 loop reads CASSQDRGQGRVNTEAFF. CDR3 nucleotide sequence: TGCGCCAGCAGCCAAGATCGCGGGCAGGGTCGCGTAAACACTGAAGCTTTCTTT.

In its sample, this clone was seen once. This chain links TRBV4-1 with TRBJ2-1; TRBD1 is a possible D gene (5 bases). The V gene lost 1 base and the J gene lost 8 bases, with 21 bases spanning the gap. CDR3 length: 17 residues. Germline V CDR1 and CDR2: MGHRA, YSYEKL. The CDR3 region has the DNA TGCGCCAGCAGCCAAGTGGTAGGGGCGTTCGGTCCTCATGAGCAGTTCTTC. Translated: CASSQVVGAFGPHEQFF.

This rearrangement joins TRBV19 to TRBJ1-4, with 7 bases aligning to TRBD1. Losses at the gene ends were 7 bases for V and 4 bases for J; bases not matched to a gene: 12. This CDR3 has 16 amino acids. The V gene's germline CDR1 is LNHDA and CDR2 SQIVND (reference sequence). CDR3 sequence reads: CASTPLRGDLNEKLFF. The DNA of the CDR3 is TGTGCCAGTACCCCCCTCAGGGGGGACCTTAATGAAAAACTGTTTTTT.

The V gene is TRBV9, the J gene TRBJ1-2; possibly TRBD1 for D (6 bases). This CDR3 is built from 16 residues. V was shortened by 4 bases and J by 4 bases, with 20 bases between the two germline ends. In germline, CDR1 is SGDLS, CDR2 YYNGEE. The chain's CDR3 is CASSPSGGFGAYGYTF. Written as DNA, the CDR3 is TGTGCCAGCAGCCCCTCCGGGGGCTTCGGGGCCTATGGCTACACCTTC.

The genes are TRBV7-9 and TRBJ2-5; 13 bases agree with TRBD2. The CDR3 totals 15 residues. Germline V gene data show CDR1 as SEHNR and CDR2 as FQNEAQ (reference sequence). Trimming removed 8 bases from V and 0 bases from J; junction bases left unmatched: 3. The CDR3 coding sequence is TGTGCCAGCTCAGGGACTAGCGGGAACCAAGAGACCCAGTACTTC. Translation gives CASSGTSGNQETQYF.

This chain links TRBV7-3 with TRBJ2-2, with 8 bases that match TRBD2. The CDR3 contains 14 residues. Germline CDR1 and CDR2: SGHTA and FQGTGA. V trimming: 5 bases; J trimming: 6 bases; junction bases outside the gene matches: 5. The CDR3 sequence is CASSLRTSPGELFF. The DNA for the CDR3 is TGTGCCAGCAGCCTTCGGACTAGCCCCGGGGAGCTGTTTTTT.

The genes are TRBV5-6 and TRBJ1-1; tentatively, D is TRBD1 (5 bases). Germline CDR1 is SGHDT and CDR2 is YYEEEE. Trimming shortened V by 4 bases and J by 1 base, and 11 bases separated the two germline ends. The CDR3 is made up of 14 amino acids. The chain's CDR3 is CASSPGPSNTEAFF. Written as DNA, the CDR3 is TGTGCCAGCAGCCCGGGACCGTCGAACACTGAAGCTTTCTTT.

The rearrangement joins TRBV9 to TRBJ1-2; a possible D gene is TRBD1 (5 bases). The CDR3 totals 16 residues. Between the trimmed V and J ends, which lost 0 bases and 1 base, there was a span of 13 bases. Germline CDR1 and CDR2: SGDLS and YYNGEE. The CDR3 DNA reads TGTGCCAGCAGCGTAGGGGGTCAGGGCTATAACTATGGCTACACCTTC. It codes for CASSVGGQGYNYGYTF.

The V and J genes are TRBV5-1 and TRBJ1-5; 7 bases align to TRBD1. Germline CDR1 SGHRS, CDR2 YFSETQ. Trimming cost V 4 bases and J 5 bases; bases outside gene matches: 9. There are 15 residues in the CDR3. This CDR3 reads CASSPQGRQDQPQHF. As DNA, the CDR3 is TGCGCCAGCAGCCCACAGGGGAGGCAAGATCAGCCCCAGCATTTT.

This clone was picked up one time. Additional DNA sequences in this sample encode the identical CDR3. The CDR3 DNA follows: TGTGCCAGCAGCTTGTCCAGTAACACCGGGGAGCTGTTTTTT. It encodes CASSLSSNTGELFF. The gene calls are TRBV7-9 and TRBJ2-2; D unresolved. The CDR3 consists of 14 residues. Germline assignment: CDR1 SEHNR and CDR2 FQNEAQ (reference sequence). The germline V and J ends were trimmed by 3 bases and 2 bases, with 7 bases remaining between them.

As regards this clone: One end of the junction varies from germline; a read error may be responsible. The chain has TRBV7-2 and TRBJ2-1, with 8 bases identical to TRBD1. CDR3 size: 15 residues. Germline V lookup: CDR1 SGHTA, CDR2 FQGNSA. The CDR3 loop reads CASSSPGGSHNEQFF. The CDR3 coding sequence is TGTGCCAGCAGCTCCCCAGGGGGCTCCCACAATGAGCAGTTCTTC.

The rearrangement joins TRBV7-9 to TRBJ2-7, with 11 positions matching TRBD2. The V segment lost 1 base and the J segment 0 bases; nucleotides outside the gene matches: 11. The V gene's germline CDR1 is SEHNR and CDR2 FQNEAQ (reference sequence). The CDR3 spans 19 residues. The CDR3 protein is CASSLEGLAGVPYSYEQYF. As DNA, the CDR3 is TGTGCCAGCAGCTTAGAAGGACTAGCGGGCGTACCTTACTCCTACGAGCAGTACTTC. Together with reference TRBV7-9 and TRBJ2-7, the CDR3 gives the full variable domain: DTGVSQNPRHKITKRGQNVTFRCDPISEHNRLYWYRQTLGQGPEFLTYFQNEAQLEKSRLLSDRFSAERPKGSFSTLEIQRTEQGDSAMYLCASSLEGLAGVPYSYEQYFGPGTRLTVT.

The chain has TRBV4-2 and TRBJ2-7; D is undetermined. The CDR3 extends over 15 amino acids. The V end was cut by 4 bases, the J end by 0 bases, with 13 bases between. Germline CDR1 reads LGHNA; CDR2 reads YNFKEQ. CDR3 region: CASSPPGRRSYEQYF. The CDR3, as DNA: TGTGCCAGCAGCCCCCCTGGCAGGCGCTCCTACGAGCAGTACTTC.

The chain carries TRBV7-9 and TRBJ2-5; 7 positions agree with TRBD2. CDR3 size: 15 residues. The J segment lost 5 bases and the V segment lost 5 bases, leaving 11 bases of the junction unmatched. CDR1 is SEHNR, CDR2 FQNEAQ, per germline (reference sequence). CDR3 region: CASSPGTTGGETQYF. The CDR3 nucleotides read TGTGCCAGCAGCCCTGGGACTACCGGCGGGGAGACCCAGTACTTC.

The chain carries TRBV15 and TRBJ2-5; weak D call: TRBD2 (5 bases). V shed 6 bases and J shed 3 bases, with 11 bases lying between them. This CDR3 spans 13 amino acids. Per germline, CDR1 LNHNV and CDR2 YYDKDF (reference sequence). The CDR3 region is CATRPDGEETQYF. The DNA for the CDR3 is TGTGCCACCAGACCGGACGGGGAAGAGACCCAGTACTTC.

V is TRBV7-9 and J is TRBJ2-2; 7 bases fit TRBD2. V lost 5 bases to trimming and J lost 2 bases; unmatched junction nucleotides: 8. Germline V lookup: CDR1 SEHNR, CDR2 FQNEAQ (reference sequence). The CDR3 has 16 amino acids. The CDR3 is CASSHGLAANTGELFF. CDR3 bases: TGTGCCAGCAGCCACGGGCTAGCGGCTAACACCGGGGAGCTGTTTTTT.

Concerning this clone: Within the sample, other DNA sequences also encode this same CDR3. The chain links TRBV10-3 to TRBJ2-7, with D unresolved. The germline V and J ends were trimmed by 0 bases and 3 bases, with 9 bases remaining between them. This CDR3 is 14 amino acids long. Germline V gene data show CDR1 as ENHRY and CDR2 as SYGVKD. CDR3: CAISESNPRYEQYF. The CDR3 nucleotides are TGTGCCATCAGTGAGTCTAATCCCCGCTACGAGCAGTACTTC.

The genes are TRBV6-1 and TRBJ2-7; D is uncertain. The CDR3 sequence is 12 residues long. The V end lost 8 bases, the J end lost 3 bases, and 11 bases lay between the germline ends. CDR1 is MNHNS, CDR2 SASEGT, per germline. The CDR3 bases are TGTGCCAGCGTGGGCTTCGTCTACGAGCAGTACTTC. As protein: CASVGFVYEQYF.

This clone was counted a single time. Other DNA sequences of this sample code for an identical CDR3. CDR3 protein: CASSLGGYSNQPQHF. CDR3 bases: TGTGCCAGCAGCTTGGGGGGATATAGCAATCAGCCCCAGCATTTT. V and J are TRBV7-6 and TRBJ1-5; tentative D call: TRBD1 (5 bases). CDR1 and CDR2 (germline): SGHVS, FNYEAQ. V lost 3 bases to trimming and J lost 0 bases, with 9 bases between them. The CDR3 has 15 residues.

This chain connects TRBV28 to TRBJ2-7; TRBD1 agrees at 10 bases. Trimming cost V 3 bases and J 5 bases; bases outside gene matches: 7. The CDR3 length is 15 residues. Per germline, CDR1 MDHEN and CDR2 SYDVKM. CDR3 DNA: TGTGCCAGCAGTTTGGTGGGACAGGGGATCCACGAGCAGTACTTC. It encodes CASSLVGQGIHEQYF.

The chain recombines TRBV7-2 with TRBJ1-1; the D is unclear. The CDR3 contains 15 residues. Germline CDR1 and CDR2: SGHTA and FQGNSA. Trimming took off 1 base at V and 5 bases at J, with 14 bases between the two ends. CDR3 in amino acids: CASSLVRGTGTEAFF. The CDR3 DNA is TGTGCCAGCAGCTTAGTTCGGGGAACGGGGACTGAAGCTTTCTTT.

CDR3 coding DNA: TGTGCCAGCAGCCTCAGGGCCCTTGGAGGCTACACCTTC. This translates into CASSLRALGGYTF. The V gene is TRBV5-8, the J gene TRBJ1-2, with D possibly matching TRBD1 (5 bases). V lost 4 bases and J 8 bases, leaving 15 bases between the germline ends. Germline V gene lookup returns CDR1 SGHTS and CDR2 YDEGEE. The CDR3 has 13 residues. Together with reference TRBV5-8 and TRBJ1-2, the CDR3 gives the full variable domain: EAGVTQSPTHLIKTRGQQATLRCSPISGHTSVYWYQQALGLGLQFLLWYDEGEERNRGNFPPRFSGRQFPNYSSELNVNALELEDSALYLCASSLRALGGYTFGSGTRLTVV.

V is TRBV15 and J is TRBJ2-6; TRBD1 or TRBD2 may be the D gene (6 bases each). CDR3 length: 16 amino acids. The V and J ends lost 5 bases and 0 bases respectively, with 11 bases between them. The germline V gene encodes CDR1 LNHNV and CDR2 YYDKDF (reference sequence). In DNA, the CDR3 is TGTGCCACCAGCGTAAGGGGGGACTCTGGGGCCAACGTCCTGACTTTC. Protein product: CATSVRGDSGANVLTF. Drawing the rest from reference TRBV15 and TRBJ2-6, the complete variable domain is DAMVIQNPRYQVTQFGKPVTLSCSQTLNHNVMYWYQQKSSQAPKLLFHYYDKDFNNEADTPDNFQSRRPNTSFCFLDIRSPGLGDTAMYLCATSVRGDSGANVLTFGAGSRLTVL.

This clone has more than one count but fewer than ten. This chain joins TRBV7-6 and TRBJ1-1, with a tentative D call TRBD1 (5 bases). CDR1 and CDR2 from the germline V gene are SGHVS and FNYEAQ. The CDR3 extends over 14 amino acids. Trimming pared 5 bases from V and 2 bases from J, leaving 12 bases between. The CDR3 is CASSERGSNTEAFF. As DNA, the CDR3 is TGTGCCAGCAGCGAGAGGGGCAGCAACACTGAAGCTTTCTTT.